This is a list of T cell receptor beta chains from one sample in a study of control samples from healthy donors and cancer patients. Method: immunoSEQ multiplex PCR; TCRdb's copy keeps in-frame clones and lacks some. The repertoire includes about 120,000 clones, roughly 84% of them detected once, and 8% to 9% sits in the top ten. Source material: blood. The receptor set was obtained from a middle-aged man in good health. The CDR3 runs from the conserved cysteine through the conserved F or W. Each record gives: J gene, D gene, clone size, V gene, CDR3 DNA, CDR3 protein. A D gene is named only where the DNA matches it firmly. Rows give clone size only sometimes, using once, few, many, or a class for an expanded clone.

TRBJ1-2,.,.,TRBV6-1,TGTGCCAGCAGTGAACAGGGGATGAGGTATGGCTACACCTTC,CASSEQGMRYGYTF
TRBJ2-2,.,.,TRBV10-1,TGCGCCAGCAGGCCCCTCTTGAACACCGGGGAGCTGTTTTTT,CASRPLLNTGELFF
TRBJ1-4,.,.,TRBV12-3/TRBV12-4,TGTGCCGCCCGGGCGGCAGGGAATGAAAAACTGTTTTTT,CAARAAGNEKLFF
TRBJ1-2,.,.,TRBV4-1,TGCGCCAGCAGCCAAGGGGGGACCACGGAACGTGGCTACACCTTC,CASSQGGTTERGYTF
TRBJ1-1,.,.,TRBV28,TGTGCCAGCAGGGTATCTACAGGTCCGGGCACTGAAGCTTTCTTT,CASRVSTGPGTEAFF
TRBJ1-1,TRBD1,.,TRBV3-1/TRBV3-2,TGTGCCAGCAGGAAGAACCAACCAATAAGGGGACAGATGAACACTGAAGCTTTCTTT,CASRKNQPIRGQMNTEAFF
TRBJ1-2,.,.,TRBV29-1,TGCAGCGTCGACGTGAAGAGGGGCGGGGAGGGCTACACCTTC,CSVDVKRGGEGYTF
TRBJ1-3,TRBD1,.,TRBV10-2,TGCGCCAGCAGTGAGTACAGACAGGGGTACGGAAACACCATATATTTT,CASSEYRQGYGNTIYF
TRBJ1-1,.,.,TRBV12-3/TRBV12-4,TGTGCCAGCACCGCTACAAAGAACACTGAAGCTTTCTTT,CASTATKNTEAFF
TRBJ2-7,.,.,TRBV19,TGTGCCAGTAGCCCACAATCTAGCTACGAGCAGTACTTC,CASSPQSSYEQYF
TRBJ2-3,.,.,TRBV9,TGTGCCAGCAGCGTAGTGCTGGGGGCAGCAGATACGCAGTATTTT,CASSVVLGAADTQYF
TRBJ2-7,.,.,TRBV9,TGTGCCAGCAGCGTAGAGAGAGGACGCACCTACGAGCAGTACTTC,CASSVERGRTYEQYF
TRBJ1-3,.,.,TRBV7-3,TGTGCCAGCAGCTTAAAGGGGGGAAACACCATATATTTT,CASSLKGGNTIYF
TRBJ1-1,.,.,TRBV7-3,TGTGCCAGCAGCTTAACGGTGGTCAGGAACACTGAAGCTTTCTTT,CASSLTVVRNTEAFF
TRBJ1-1,.,.,TRBV6-1,TGTGCCAGCAGTGAAGCGTTAGAGAGGGCCACTGAAGCTTTCTTT,CASSEALERATEAFF
TRBJ2-7,.,once,TRBV9,TGTGCCAGCAGCGTAGTCTCAGGGAACCTCGGCGAGCAGTACTTC,CASSVVSGNLGEQYF
TRBJ2-3,TRBD2,.,TRBV5-5,TGTGCCAGCAGCTTGAGTCGTGGCGGGGGTAGCACAGATACGCAGTATTTT,CASSLSRGGGSTDTQYF
TRBJ1-1,.,once,TRBV19,TGTGCCAGTAGTCCTCCGGGCCACGGGCACACTGAAGCTTTCTTT,CASSPPGHGHTEAFF
TRBJ1-2,TRBD1,.,TRBV5-6,TGTGCCAGCAGCACTACTCATTCCGGACAGGGAGAGGATGGCTACACCTTC,CASSTTHSGQGEDGYTF
TRBJ1-3,TRBD1,few,TRBV7-2,TGTGCCAGCAGTCCTACAGGGGACTCTGGAAACACCATATATTTT,CASSPTGDSGNTIYF
TRBJ2-3,TRBD2,.,TRBV11-3,TGTGCCAGCAGCTCGCCGGGACTAGCGGGGGGAATCACAGATACGCAGTATTTT,CASSSPGLAGGITDTQYF
TRBJ2-3,.,.,TRBV9,TGTGCCAGCAGCGTAGGAGTGGGCACAGATACGCAGTATTTT,CASSVGVGTDTQYF
TRBJ2-5,.,.,TRBV7-3,TGTGCCAGCAGCCCGACCGCCCAAGAGACCCAGTACTTC,CASSPTAQETQYF
TRBJ1-1,.,once,TRBV13,TGTGCCAGCAGCTTAGTGCTGGGGCGGGACACTGAAGCTTTCTTT,CASSLVLGRDTEAFF